This T cell receptor (beta chain) is drawn from a study of cytomegalovirus exposure and HLA in healthy donors. General study findings and limits: Through in vitro validation, three CMV-associated chains were shown to be specific for CMV antigens.

A note on this clone: Its antigen is not known.

This CDR3 has 15 amino acids. V dropped 4 bases and J dropped 2 bases, with 15 bases sitting between them. Germline-derived CDR1 and CDR2 are KGHSH and LQKENI. The PCR had 60 Vbeta and 13 Jbeta primers. Repertoires were generated with immunoSEQ multiplex PCR, while TCRdb's copy carries only in-frame clones and drops some. The repertoire has 140,000 or so clones, roughly 76% of them found once; the top ten carry over 1%. The V gene is TRBV18, the J gene TRBJ2-7, with a weak D call TRBD1 (6 bases). The receptor's source is a female donor in good health and CMV-seronegative. The sequenced material came from PBMCs. CDR3 nucleotides: TGTGCCAGCTCACACTCGGGACAAGGTACCTACGAGCAGTACTTC. Its protein product is CASSHSGQGTYEQYF.